The source of this TCR beta chain is a study of blood T cell repertoires in COVID-19. Background on the study: The origin of the acute and convalescent COVID-19 samples was the United States, Italy and Spain.

This CDR3 comprises 11 residues. The V gene end was trimmed by 7 bases and the J gene end by 7 bases; junction bases not matched to a gene: 6. The germline V gene encodes CDR1 SQVTM and CDR2 ANQGSEA. In the authors' methods: Estimation of nucleated cell counts relied on the amplification of reference gene primers. Assay: immunoSEQ multiplex PCR; the TCRdb copy retains only in-frame clones and omits some. V, J and clone size reflect that table, while D and trimming were determined from the DNA. The sample carries roughly 90,000 clones, around four fifths recorded once. The clonotype originates from a man over 45 with acute or convalescent COVID-19. The material sequenced was peripheral blood. This chain uses TRBV29-1 with TRBJ1-1, with 7 bases that match TRBD1. CDR3 sequence reads: CSARGLNEAFF. DNA of the CDR3: TGCAGCGCGAGGGGGCTAAATGAAGCTTTCTTT.